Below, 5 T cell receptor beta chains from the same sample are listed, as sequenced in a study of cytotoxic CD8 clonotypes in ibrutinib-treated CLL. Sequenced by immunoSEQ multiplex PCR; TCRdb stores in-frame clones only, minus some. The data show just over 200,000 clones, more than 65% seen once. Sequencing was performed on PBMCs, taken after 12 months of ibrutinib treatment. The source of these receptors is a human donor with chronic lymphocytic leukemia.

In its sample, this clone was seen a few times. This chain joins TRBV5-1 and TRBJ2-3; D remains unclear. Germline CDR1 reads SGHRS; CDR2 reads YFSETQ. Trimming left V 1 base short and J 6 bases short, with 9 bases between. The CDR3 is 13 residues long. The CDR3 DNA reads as TGCGCCAGCAGCTTGTTAGTGGGGGATACGCAGTATTTT. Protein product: CASSLLVGDTQYF.

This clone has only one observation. In DNA form, the CDR3 reads TGTGCCAGCAGCCCCGGGACAGGGGGAGTGGAGAATGAAAAACTGTTTTTT. Its protein product is CASSPGTGGVENEKLFF. The chain carries TRBV7-2 and TRBJ1-4; 11 nucleotides line up with TRBD1. Germline V gene lookup returns CDR1 SGHTA and CDR2 FQGNSA. The CDR3 covers 17 residues. V lost 5 bases to trimming and J lost 5 bases; unmatched junction nucleotides: 10.

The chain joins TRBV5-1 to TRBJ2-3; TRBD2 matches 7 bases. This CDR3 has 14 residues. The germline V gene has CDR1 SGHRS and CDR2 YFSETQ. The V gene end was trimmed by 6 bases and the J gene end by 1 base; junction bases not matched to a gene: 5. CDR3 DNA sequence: TGCGCCAGCAAACCGGGAGGACGCACAGATACGCAGTATTTT. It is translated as CASKPGGRTDTQYF.

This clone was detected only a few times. The CDR3 bases are TGTGCCAGTAGTATATATTACGGTTGGGAAGCTTTCTTT. It translates to CASSIYYGWEAFF. The V call is TRBV19, the J call TRBJ1-1; no firm D call. Germline CDR1 reads LNHDA; CDR2 reads SQIVND (reference sequence). This CDR3 spans 13 amino acids. V was trimmed by 2 bases and J by 8 bases, leaving 12 bases between them.

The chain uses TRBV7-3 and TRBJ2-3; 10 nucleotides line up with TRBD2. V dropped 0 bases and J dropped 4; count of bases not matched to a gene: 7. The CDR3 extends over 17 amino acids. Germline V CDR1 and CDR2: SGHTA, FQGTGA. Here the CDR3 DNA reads TGTGCCAGCAGCTTAACGGTGAATAGCGGGAGGTCAGATACGCAGTATTTT. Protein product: CASSLTVNSGRSDTQYF.